The 29 T cell receptor beta chains below were found in one sample sequenced in a study of T cell responses to AZD1222 COVID-19 vaccine. The assay was immunoSEQ multiplex PCR, and TCRdb's table has in-frame clones only and misses some. The sample carries more than 50,000 clones, 87% recorded once. Specimen: peripheral blood, collected 28 days after the second AZD1222 dose. These receptors came from an adult who received the AZD1222 COVID-19 vaccine.

This chain joins TRBV4-2 and TRBJ2-5, with 7 bases that match TRBD2. Trimming took 0 bases from V and 4 from J; bases not matched to a gene: 11. The CDR3 runs 17 residues. Looked up from germline, CDR1 is LGHNA and CDR2 is YNFKEQ. This chain's CDR3 is CASSQDYGEGRRETQYF. Written as DNA, the CDR3 is TGTGCCAGCAGCCAAGATTATGGGGAGGGTCGAAGAGAGACCCAGTACTTC.

The rearrangement uses TRBV28 and TRBJ1-2, with a possible D match to TRBD1 (5 bases). Trimming stripped 5 bases from V and 5 bases from J, with 18 bases between. Looked up from germline, CDR1 is MDHEN and CDR2 is SYDVKM. The length of the CDR3 is 15 residues. CDR3 sequence reads: CASSPPTGGLYGYTF. CDR3 DNA sequence: TGTGCCAGCAGTCCGCCCACAGGCGGTTTGTATGGCTACACCTTC.

This chain joins TRBV5-8 and TRBJ2-7; D ambiguous. V gave up 2 bases and J gave up 4 bases, with 4 bases separating them. From germline, CDR1 is SGHTS and CDR2 YDEGEE. The CDR3 sequence is 11 residues long. CDR3 in amino acids: CASSFGYEQYF. In DNA, the CDR3 is TGTGCCAGCAGCTTCGGATACGAGCAGTACTTC.

The DNA of the CDR3 is TGTGCCAGCAGGAGAGGGGTTTGGAATTCACCCCTCCACTTT. Translated, it gives CASRRGVWNSPLHF. The V call is TRBV5-6, the J call TRBJ1-6; D might be TRBD1 (5 bases). Trimming left V 5 bases short and J 7 bases short, with 13 bases between. CDR1 and CDR2 (germline): SGHDT, YYEEEE. The CDR3 runs to 14 residues.

Written as DNA, the CDR3 is TGTGCCAGCAGCTTAGGGAATAGCATCTATGGCTACACCTTC. It codes for CASSLGNSIYGYTF. V and J are TRBV7-8 and TRBJ1-2; D is undetermined. V gave up 1 base and J gave up 4 bases, with 10 bases separating them. This CDR3 spans 14 amino acids. Per germline, CDR1 SGHVS and CDR2 FQNEAQ.

This clone was detected only once. The chain carries TRBV19 and TRBJ1-5; 8 bases agree with TRBD1. This CDR3 region has 14 residues. Germline assignment: CDR1 LNHDA and CDR2 SQIVND (reference sequence). Unmatched junction bases numbered 7, after V lost 7 bases and J lost 5 bases. CDR3 nucleotide sequence: TGTGCCAGTAATTACAGGGGGGGAGATCAGCCCCAGCATTTT. It codes for CASNYRGGDQPQHF. Combining the CDR3 with reference TRBV19 and TRBJ1-5 gives the whole variable domain DGGITQSPKYLFRKEGQNVTLSCEQNLNHDAMYWYRQDPGQGLRLIYYSQIVNDFQKGDIAEGYSVSREKKESFPLTVTSAQKNPTAFYLCASNYRGGDQPQHFGDGTRLSIL.

The chain has TRBV6-5 and TRBJ1-6, with D possibly TRBD1 on 6 matching bases. CDR1 is MNHEY and CDR2 is SVGAGI in the germline V gene. Trimming cost V 5 bases and J 10 bases, with 12 bases left between them. This CDR3 region has 13 residues. As DNA, the CDR3 is TGTGCCAGCAGTCCCAGGGGTGGCTCACCCCTCCACTTT. This gives the protein CASSPRGGSPLHF.

The chain joins TRBV24-1 to TRBJ2-3; TRBD2 aligns across 12 bases. Germline trimming cut 4 bases from V and 3 bases from J; bases unmatched to any gene: 10. This CDR3 is 18 amino acids long. Germline CDR1 reads KGHDR; CDR2 reads SFDVKD. The CDR3 nucleotides read TGTGCCACCAGTGACCCTAGCGGGAGGGCCGTTTCGACAGATACGCAGTATTTT. Protein sequence: CATSDPSGRAVSTDTQYF.

V is TRBV30 and J is TRBJ2-3; 13 bases fit TRBD2. The CDR3 extends over 15 amino acids. Germline V gene sequence: CDR1 GTSNPN, CDR2 SVGIG (reference sequence). The V gene end was trimmed by 3 bases and the J gene end by 5 bases; junction bases not matched to a gene: 5. CDR3 sequence (DNA): TGTGCCTGGAGCCGTTGGACTAGCGGGGGAGATACGCAGTATTTT. Protein: CAWSRWTSGGDTQYF.

The genes are TRBV19 and TRBJ2-6; D unclear. CDR1 is LNHDA, CDR2 SQIVND, per germline (reference sequence). The V end was cut by 3 bases, the J end by 1 base, with 10 bases between. CDR3 length: 16 residues. The DNA of the CDR3 is TGTGCCAGTAGTATGCCCCAGCCGTCTGGGGCCAACGTCCTGACTTTC. Protein: CASSMPQPSGANVLTF.

The V call is TRBV27, the J call TRBJ2-2, with 10 bases identical to TRBD2. The trim removed 2 bases at V and 7 bases at J, leaving 4 bases unmatched. The CDR3 consists of 15 residues. Germline V gives CDR1 MNHEY, CDR2 SMNVEV (reference sequence). The CDR3 is CASSLVAGGVGELFF. CDR3 DNA sequence: TGTGCCAGCAGTTTAGTAGCGGGAGGCGTCGGGGAGCTGTTTTTT.

The sample holds one count of this clone. This chain uses TRBV5-1 with TRBJ1-2, with D maybe TRBD1 (5 bases). This CDR3 contains 14 residues. The V gene lost 3 bases and the J gene lost 8 bases, with 17 bases spanning the gap. Per germline, CDR1 SGHRS and CDR2 YFSETQ. CDR3 DNA sequence: TGCGCCAGCAGCTCCTTTGGCGGCGGGGGAGGCTACACCTTC. Translating gives CASSSFGGGGGYTF.

V is TRBV5-4 and J is TRBJ2-7; tentative D call: TRBD1 (5 bases). Trimming removed 2 bases from V and 5 bases from J, with 14 bases in between. The CDR3 has 14 residues. Per the germline V gene, CDR1 is SGHNT and CDR2 is YYREEE (reference sequence). CDR3 DNA sequence: TGTGCCAGCAGCTTCACGAGAACAGGCCACGAGCAGTACTTC. Amino acids: CASSFTRTGHEQYF.

The chain recombines TRBV6-5 with TRBJ1-1, with a weak D call TRBD1 (5 bases). There are 13 residues in the CDR3. The V and J ends lost 4 bases and 7 bases respectively, with 13 bases between them. Germline loops: CDR1 MNHEY, CDR2 SVGAGI. The CDR3 here is CASSLYGGFEAFF. As DNA, the CDR3 is TGTGCCAGCAGTTTATACGGGGGGTTTGAAGCTTTCTTT.

The V gene is TRBV9, the J gene TRBJ2-3; D unresolved. The CDR3 runs to 14 residues. Germline CDR1 and CDR2: SGDLS and YYNGEE. V lost 4 bases and J 4 bases, leaving 13 bases between the germline ends. The CDR3 reads CASSTWSGADTQYF. The CDR3 DNA is TGTGCCAGCAGCACCTGGAGTGGGGCAGATACGCAGTATTTT. The full variable domain, in which reference TRBV9 and TRBJ2-3 provide the parts outside the CDR3, is DSGVTQTPKHLITATGQRVTLRCSPRSGDLSVYWYQQSLDQGLQFLIQYYNGEERAKGNILERFSAQQFPDLHSELNLSSLELGDSALYFCASSTWSGADTQYFGPGTRLTVL.

The genes are TRBV2 and TRBJ2-7; a weak D match, TRBD2 (6 bases). Germline V lookup: CDR1 SNHLY, CDR2 FYNNEI. CDR3 size: 15 residues. With 6 bases removed from V and 1 base from J, the gap between germline ends came to 16 bases. The CDR3 spells CASRTQRAHSYEQYF. The CDR3, as DNA: TGTGCCAGCAGAACACAGCGGGCCCATTCCTACGAGCAGTACTTC.

This clone was seen a few times. DNA for the CDR3: TGTGCCAGCAGCGGTGGGGGAGGGACGCCCGGGAGGCGGGGATCCAACGAGCAGTACTTC. Residues: CASSGGGGTPGRRGSNEQYF. The rearrangement uses TRBV21-1 and TRBJ2-7; TRBD2 is taken as the D call from the table, unchecked against the DNA. TRBV21-1 represents a pseudogene. The CDR3 has 20 residues.

This CDR3 reads CASSAGTLKPEQYF. CDR3 sequence (DNA): TGTGCCAGCAGCGCCGGGACTTTAAAGCCCGAGCAGTACTTC. The rearrangement links TRBV9 to TRBJ2-7; a weak D match, TRBD2 (6 bases). The CDR3 has 14 residues. CDR1 is SGDLS, CDR2 YYNGEE, per germline. V was pared by 3 bases and J by 6 bases, with 16 bases between.

J is TRBJ2-2 and V is TRBV4-1; 7 bases line up with TRBD2. J was trimmed by 5 bases and V by 8 bases; bases with no gene match: 8. This CDR3 contains 14 residues. CDR1 is MGHRA, CDR2 YSYEKL, per germline. CDR3 in DNA: TGCGCCAGCTTGGGGGGGAGAGGAACCGGGGAGCTGTTTTTT. Translation: CASLGGRGTGELFF.

The chain uses TRBV11-2 and TRBJ2-5, with D perhaps TRBD1 (6 bases). The V end lost 5 bases, the J end lost 2 bases, and 12 bases lay between the germline ends. The CDR3 sequence is 14 residues long. Germline lookup yields CDR1 SGHAT and CDR2 FQNNGV. The CDR3 spells CASSLSGTQETQYF. CDR3 DNA: TGTGCCAGCAGCCTCTCCGGGACACAAGAGACCCAGTACTTC.

The J gene is TRBJ2-1, the V gene TRBV10-3; the match to TRBD1 covers 7 bases. Trimming at V came to 5 bases and at J to 6 bases, leaving 13 bases not matched to a gene. The CDR3 consists of 16 residues. Germline loops: CDR1 ENHRY, CDR2 SYGVKD. The CDR3: CAISSTGTVTGNEQFF. The DNA for the CDR3 is TGTGCCATCAGTAGTACCGGGACAGTAACCGGCAATGAGCAGTTCTTC.

This clone was found a few times. The chain employs TRBV10-2 and TRBJ2-5, with no clear D. This CDR3 is built from 12 residues. Trimming stripped 7 bases from V and 4 bases from J, with 10 bases between. CDR1 WSHSY and CDR2 SAAADI come from the germline V gene. CDR3 region: CASTPGLETQYF. The CDR3 bases are TGCGCCAGCACCCCCGGATTAGAGACCCAGTACTTC.

The chain links TRBV7-9 to TRBJ1-6; D might be TRBD1 (5 bases). The germline CDR1 and CDR2 sequences are SEHNR and FQNEAQ (reference sequence). Trimming stripped 3 bases from V and 7 bases from J, with 13 bases between. The CDR3 sequence is 15 residues long. CDR3 nucleotide sequence: TGTGCCAGCAGCTTGGGCGGGACGGGAAATTCACCCCTCCACTTT. Protein: CASSLGGTGNSPLHF.

The chain uses TRBV24-1 and TRBJ2-5; 9 bases agree with TRBD1. The CDR3 has 18 residues. The germline gives CDR1 KGHDR, CDR2 SFDVKD. Trimming removed 1 base from V and 4 bases from J; junction bases left unmatched: 12. CDR3: CATSDLGGQGVARETQYF. In DNA form, the CDR3 reads TGTGCCACCAGTGATTTAGGGGGACAGGGAGTCGCCAGAGAGACCCAGTACTTC.

V is TRBV7-2 and J is TRBJ2-1; 11 bases are shared with TRBD1. The V and J ends lost 5 bases and 5 bases, in that order; junction bases with no gene match: 5. The CDR3 loop spans 15 amino acids. Looked up from germline, CDR1 is SGHTA and CDR2 is FQGNSA. The CDR3 DNA reads TGTGCCAGCAGCCGGGACAGGGGGATAAACAATGAGCAGTTCTTC. This encodes CASSRDRGINNEQFF.

The chain is built from TRBV5-6 and TRBJ2-3, with 8 bases lining up with TRBD1. V shed 3 bases, J shed 3 bases, and the junction held 12 bases outside the gene matches. The germline CDR1 and CDR2 sequences are SGHDT and YYEEEE. There are 17 residues in the CDR3. Here the CDR3 reads CASSWGSGGYLTDTQYF. The DNA for the CDR3 is TGTGCCAGCAGCTGGGGGTCAGGGGGCTATTTGACAGATACGCAGTATTTT. The full variable domain, its missing parts supplied by reference TRBV5-6 and TRBJ2-3, is DAGVTQSPTHLIKTRGQQVTLRCSPKSGHDTVSWYQQALGQGPQFIFQYYEEEERQRGNFPDRFSGHQFPNYSSELNVNALLLGDSALYLCASSWGSGGYLTDTQYFGPGTRLTVL.

Only one count was recorded for this clone. The chain combines TRBV28 with TRBJ2-7; weak D call: TRBD1 (5 bases). Looked up from germline, CDR1 is MDHEN and CDR2 is SYDVKM. This CDR3 is built from 15 residues. The ends were cut back, 5 bases at V and 0 bases at J, with 14 bases in the middle. CDR3: CASSLRGLGSYEQYF. CDR3 nucleotides: TGTGCCAGCAGTCTAAGGGGCCTCGGCTCCTACGAGCAGTACTTC.

The chain joins TRBV18 to TRBJ1-2; 7 bases are a match to TRBD1. Germline values: CDR1 KGHSH, CDR2 LQKENI. The junction had 0 bases not matched to a gene; V was cut back by 2 bases and J by 3 bases. The CDR3 runs to 13 residues. The CDR3 bases are TGTGCCAGCTCACCAACAGGGGACTATGGCTACACCTTC. This codes for CASSPTGDYGYTF.

This clone was seen just once. The gene calls are TRBV10-1 and TRBJ1-2, with 10 bases aligning to TRBD1. V shed 5 bases, J shed 4 bases, and the junction held 10 bases outside the gene matches. This CDR3 region has 16 residues. The V gene's germline CDR1 is WNHNN and CDR2 SYGVQD (reference sequence). CDR3 in amino acids: CASSPGTGDPFYGYTF. The CDR3, as DNA: TGCGCCAGCAGTCCCGGGACAGGGGACCCTTTCTATGGCTACACCTTC.